One sample yielded the 19 T cell receptor beta chains listed below, sequenced in a study of blood T cell repertoires in COVID-19. The data were produced by immunoSEQ multiplex PCR, yet TCRdb's version contains in-frame clones alone and is incomplete. The data show under 200,000 clones, approximately 84% seen once. The source material was peripheral blood. These receptors were collected from a man aged 18 to 29 with active or convalescent COVID-19.

On this clone itself: Given a much more abundant clone one base away, this may be a read error. The same CDR3 also results from other DNA sequences found in this sample. The chain couples TRBV6-5 to TRBJ2-7; TRBD2 agrees at 11 bases. V lost 6 bases and J lost 0; bases outside the gene matches: 4. Per the germline V gene, CDR1 is MNHEY and CDR2 is SVGAGI. CDR3 size: 15 residues. The CDR3 region has the DNA TGTGCCAGCAGCTCCGGGACTAGCGGCTCCTACGAGCAGTACTTC. Residues: CASSSGTSGSYEQYF.

V gene TRBV18 combines with J gene TRBJ2-7; 8 bases map to TRBD1. The CDR3 is 15 residues long. Per germline, CDR1 KGHSH and CDR2 LQKENI. The ends lost 3 bases at V and 0 bases at J; junction bases unmatched: 4. CDR3 DNA sequence: TGTGCCAGCTCACCCGGACAGGGCAGCTCCTACGAGCAGTACTTC. Translation: CASSPGQGSSYEQYF. Variable domain in full (rest from reference TRBV18 and TRBJ2-7): NAGVMQNPRHLVRRRGQEARLRCSPMKGHSHVYWYRQLPEEGLKFMVYLQKENIIDESGMPKERFSAEFPKEGPSILRIQQVVRGDSAAYFCASSPGQGSSYEQYFGPGTRLTVT.

The chain recombines TRBV2 with TRBJ2-7; 10 nucleotides match TRBD1. This CDR3 is built from 15 residues. Losses at the gene ends were 6 bases for V and 0 bases for J; bases not matched to a gene: 5. Germline-derived CDR1 and CDR2 are SNHLY and FYNNEI. CDR3 sequence: CASRTRTGGSYEQYF. The DNA of the CDR3 is TGTGCCAGCAGGACTAGGACAGGGGGCTCCTACGAGCAGTACTTC.

This chain uses TRBV2 with TRBJ2-7, with D tentatively TRBD2 (5 bases). The CDR3 sequence is 14 residues long. Germline loops: CDR1 SNHLY, CDR2 FYNNEI. The V end lost 2 bases, the J end lost 4 bases, and 12 bases lay between the germline ends. The DNA of the CDR3 is TGTGCCAGCAGTGAATCAGGAGGCGGTTACGAGCAGTACTTC. Its protein is CASSESGGGYEQYF.

The genes are TRBV12-5 and TRBJ1-1; 7 bases are a match to TRBD1. Germline V lookup: CDR1 LGHNT, CDR2 FRNRAP. The length of the CDR3 is 15 residues. J lost 0 bases, V lost 5 bases, and 6 bases had no gene match. For the CDR3, the DNA is TGTGCTAGTGGTACACGGACAGGAATGAACACTGAAGCTTTCTTT. Its translation is CASGTRTGMNTEAFF.

The CDR3 DNA follows: TGTGCCAGCAGCCCCCGTGTAGCGGACACCGGGGAGCTGTTTTTT. Translated, it gives CASSPRVADTGELFF. The rearrangement joins TRBV3-1 (or the pseudogene TRBV3-2) to TRBJ2-2, with TRBD2 as a possible D gene (6 bases). Germline V gene data show CDR1 as LGHDT and CDR2 as YNNKEL (reference sequence). Trimming stripped 4 bases from V and 3 bases from J, with 12 bases between. This CDR3 has 15 residues.

V and J are TRBV19 and TRBJ2-7; TRBD2 agrees at 10 bases. V lost 4 bases, J lost 6 bases, and 9 bases stayed unmatched. The length of the CDR3 is 15 residues. CDR1 and CDR2 from the germline V gene are LNHDA and SQIVND (reference sequence). The CDR3 region is CASSTTSGLPLEQYF. The DNA of the CDR3 is TGTGCCAGTAGTACGACTAGCGGGTTGCCTCTCGAGCAGTACTTC.

Here the CDR3 reads CASSVYRGQNEKLFF. The CDR3 DNA reads TGTGCCAGCAGCGTATACAGGGGGCAAAATGAAAAACTGTTTTTT. V and J are TRBV5-5 and TRBJ1-4, with 9 bases identical to TRBD1. With V trimmed by 4 bases and J by 5 bases, 6 bases remained unmatched. Germline V lookup: CDR1 SGHKS, CDR2 YYEKEE (reference sequence). This CDR3 spans 15 amino acids. The entire variable domain, with the rest obtained from reference TRBV5-5 and TRBJ1-4, is as follows: DAGVTQSPTHLIKTRGQQVTLRCSPISGHKSVSWYQQVLGQGPQFIFQYYEKEERGRGNFPDRFSARQFPNYSSELNVNALLLGDSALYLCASSVYRGQNEKLFFGSGTQLSVL.

J is TRBJ2-1 and V is TRBV5-1, with unresolved D. This CDR3 spans 11 amino acids. The ends were cut back, 5 bases at V and 8 bases at J, with 8 bases in the middle. Germline CDR1 reads SGHRS; CDR2 reads YFSETQ. CDR3 sequence: CASSTLYEQFF. CDR3 DNA: TGCGCCAGCAGTACTTTGTATGAGCAGTTCTTC.

This chain joins TRBV6-2 or TRBV6-3 and TRBJ2-7, with TRBD2 as a possible D gene (7 bases). The ends were cut back, 2 bases at V and 4 bases at J, with 15 bases in the middle. Germline loops: CDR1 MNHEY, CDR2 SVGEGT. The CDR3 covers 15 residues. As DNA, the CDR3 is TGTGCCAGCAGTTACGCCGGCGGGGGCCTATACGAGCAGTACTTC. Its protein product is CASSYAGGGLYEQYF.

This sequence joins TRBV6-4 and TRBJ1-1; D unresolved. The V end was cut by 7 bases, the J end by 7 bases, with 16 bases between. Germline V gene lookup returns CDR1 MRHNA and CDR2 SNTAGT. The CDR3 consists of 13 residues. The CDR3 sequence is CASTESVGREAFF. The CDR3 nucleotides are TGTGCCAGCACCGAGTCTGTGGGCCGTGAAGCTTTCTTT.

This clone was counted once. The rearrangement joins TRBV28 to TRBJ1-6, with 8 bases lining up with TRBD1. The CDR3 is 12 residues long. In germline, CDR1 is MDHEN, CDR2 SYDVKM. V was clipped by 10 bases and J by 9 bases; unmatched bases: 5. Here the CDR3 reads CAIRTGSSPLHF. For the CDR3, the DNA is TGTGCCATCAGGACAGGGTCTTCACCCCTCCACTTT.

The chain links TRBV29-1 to TRBJ2-7, with a weak D call TRBD2 (5 bases). The CDR3 is 13 amino acids. Germline V gene lookup returns CDR1 SQVTM and CDR2 ANQGSEA. Trimming pared 7 bases from V and 3 bases from J, leaving 16 bases between. CDR3 sequence: CSASRGFYYEQYF. CDR3 DNA: TGCAGCGCTTCTAGAGGGTTCTACTACGAGCAGTACTTC.

J is TRBJ2-2 and V is TRBV6-2 or TRBV6-3, with TRBD2 matching 8 bases. The CDR3 contains 15 residues. V lost 2 bases, J lost 7 bases, and 6 bases stayed unmatched. CDR1 and CDR2 (germline): MNHEY, SVGEGT. CDR3 loop: CASSYTGGPNGELFF. In DNA, the CDR3 is TGTGCCAGCAGTTACACGGGAGGGCCTAACGGGGAGCTGTTTTTT.

This chain links TRBV15 with TRBJ2-5; possibly TRBD2 for D (6 bases). The V end lost 0 bases, the J end lost 1 base, and 12 bases lay between the germline ends. The germline V gene encodes CDR1 LNHNV and CDR2 YYDKDF (reference sequence). This CDR3 contains 16 residues. CDR3 in amino acids: CATSRDLRGSQETQYF. The CDR3 nucleotides are TGTGCCACCAGCAGAGATCTGCGGGGTTCCCAAGAGACCCAGTACTTC.

This clone has more than one count but fewer than ten. This chain connects TRBV30 to TRBJ2-1, with TRBD2 identical over 12 bases. CDR3 length: 17 amino acids. CDR1 is GTSNPN and CDR2 is SVGIG in the germline V gene (reference sequence). V lost 4 bases to trimming and J lost 1 base; unmatched junction nucleotides: 8. DNA of the CDR3: TGTGCCTGGAAGACTAGCGGGAGATCCCTTTCCTACAATGAGCAGTTCTTC. Translating gives CAWKTSGRSLSYNEQFF.

The V gene is TRBV29-1, the J gene TRBJ2-3, with 12 bases matching TRBD2. The CDR3 runs to 15 residues. The V segment lost 6 bases and the J segment 4 bases; nucleotides outside the gene matches: 8. Germline CDR1 SQVTM, CDR2 ANQGSEA. CDR3 region: CSVGLAGRDSDTQYF. The CDR3 nucleotides are TGCAGCGTCGGACTAGCGGGGCGTGATTCAGATACGCAGTATTTT.

In DNA form, the CDR3 reads TGTGCCAGCAGCTTGCGGGTTAGCACCGGGGAGCTGTTTTTT. It is translated as CASSLRVSTGELFF. The chain recombines TRBV11-2 with TRBJ2-2; possible D gene TRBD2, 5 bases. The germline V gene has CDR1 SGHAT and CDR2 FQNNGV. This CDR3 comprises 14 residues. Trimming removed 3 bases from V and 4 bases from J, with 9 bases in between.

This chain uses TRBV7-6 with TRBJ2-3; maybe TRBD1 (5 bases). Trimming took 1 base from V and 0 from J, leaving 20 bases between them. The CDR3 is made up of 19 amino acids. CDR1 SGHVS and CDR2 FNYEAQ come from the germline V gene. This CDR3 is CASSLEPSTMGLSTDTQYF. CDR3 nucleotide sequence: TGTGCCAGCAGCTTAGAGCCCTCAACAATGGGGCTTAGCACAGATACGCAGTATTTT.